Below, 27 T cell receptor beta chains from the same sample are listed, as sequenced in a study of cytomegalovirus exposure and HLA in healthy donors. With 60 Vbeta and 13 Jbeta primers, the PCR was carried out. TCRdb's copy holds only in-frame clones and misses some; the assay was immunoSEQ multiplex PCR. Of 190,000 or so clones in the sample, roughly 77% were seen once. Sequencing input: PBMCs. Receptors were obtained from a male donor in good health and CMV-seropositive.

The chain uses TRBV18 and TRBJ2-3, with TRBD2 as a possible D gene (5 bases). V lost 0 bases, J lost 4 bases, and 8 bases lay in between. From germline, CDR1 is KGHSH and CDR2 LQKENI. CDR3 size: 14 residues. DNA for the CDR3: TGTGCCAGCTCACCACCAGGCGGGTCAGATACGCAGTATTTT. This encodes CASSPPGGSDTQYF.

This clone was picked up one time. The chain carries TRBV10-3 and TRBJ1-1; perhaps TRBD1 as D (6 bases). The CDR3 is 15 residues long. V gave up 6 bases and J gave up 1 base, with 15 bases separating them. CDR1 and CDR2 from the germline V gene are ENHRY and SYGVKD. The CDR3 DNA is TGTGCCATCAGGGGACAACTGACATCGAACACTGAAGCTTTCTTT. Protein: CAIRGQLTSNTEAFF.

The gene calls are TRBV6-1 and TRBJ2-7; D may be TRBD1 (6 bases). The CDR3 loop spans 14 amino acids. Germline lookup yields CDR1 MNHNS and CDR2 SASEGT. Trimming took off 7 bases at V and 0 bases at J, with 13 bases between the two ends. CDR3 in amino acids: CASTGQSVSYEQYF. The DNA for the CDR3 is TGTGCCAGCACCGGACAGTCCGTCTCCTACGAGCAGTACTTC.

Here the CDR3 reads CASGDRTNTGELFF. CDR3 sequence (DNA): TGTGCTAGTGGCGACAGGACGAACACCGGGGAGCTGTTTTTT. The chain combines TRBV12-5 with TRBJ2-2, with D possibly matching TRBD1 (6 bases). V was trimmed by 6 bases and J by 0 bases, leaving 8 bases between them. The germline V gene has CDR1 LGHNT and CDR2 FRNRAP. The CDR3 is made up of 14 amino acids.

J is TRBJ2-3 and V is TRBV7-9; 8 bases match TRBD2. After removal of 5 bases from V and 4 bases from J, the junction contained 11 bases not matched to a gene. This CDR3 is built from 16 residues. Germline loops: CDR1 SEHNR, CDR2 FQNEAQ (reference sequence). CDR3 sequence reads: CASSPRGGRVSDTQYF. CDR3 DNA sequence: TGTGCCAGCAGCCCACGGGGGGGCCGCGTGTCAGATACGCAGTATTTT.

The V and J genes are TRBV6-5 and TRBJ2-7, with 9 bases matching TRBD1. Per germline, CDR1 MNHEY and CDR2 SVGAGI. The CDR3 is made up of 15 amino acids. The V and J ends lost 0 bases and 2 bases, in that order; junction bases with no gene match: 2. The CDR3 spells CASSYSDRGTYEQYF. The CDR3 DNA reads as TGTGCCAGCAGTTACTCGGACAGGGGAACCTACGAGCAGTACTTC.

The chain combines TRBV4-3 with TRBJ2-3; 8 bases agree with TRBD1. The CDR3 totals 13 residues. CDR1 is LGHNA, CDR2 YSLEER, per germline. The junction had 5 bases not matched to a gene; V was cut back by 8 bases and J by 4 bases. The CDR3 region has the DNA TGCGCCAGCGGGGTACAGGGGGCAGATACGCAGTATTTT. As protein: CASGVQGADTQYF.

V and J are TRBV5-6 and TRBJ1-5; D gene ambiguous. Germline CDR1 and CDR2: SGHDT and YYEEEE. The CDR3 totals 15 residues. The V end was cut by 0 bases, the J end by 6 bases, with 13 bases between. The DNA for the CDR3 is TGTGCCAGCAGCTTGGACGGGAGGATGGGTCAGCCCCAGCATTTT. It translates to CASSLDGRMGQPQHF.

This clone was seen a handful of times. V gene TRBV27 combines with J gene TRBJ2-1; TRBD2 agrees at 14 bases. CDR1 and CDR2 from the germline V gene are MNHEY and SMNVEV (reference sequence). The CDR3 totals 15 residues. With V trimmed by 5 bases and J by 10 bases, 7 bases remained unmatched. The CDR3 coding sequence is TGTGCCAGCAGTACGGGACTAGCGGGAGTTTTAGAGCAGTTCTTC. Its protein is CASSTGLAGVLEQFF.

As regards this clone: One end of the junction varies from germline; a read error may be responsible. The V gene is TRBV7-8, the J gene TRBJ2-5, with a possible D match to TRBD1 (6 bases). The CDR3 consists of 16 residues. CDR1 is SGHVS, CDR2 FQNEAQ, per germline. The CDR3, as DNA: TGTGCCAGCAGCCTACATTCCGGGACAAGTCAAGGGACCCAGTACTTC. It specifies CASSLHSGTSQGTQYF.

J is TRBJ1-3 and V is TRBV5-1; 8 bases are a match to TRBD1. Trimming cost V 0 bases and J 7 bases; bases outside gene matches: 3. The CDR3 sequence is 14 residues long. The germline V gene has CDR1 SGHRS and CDR2 YFSETQ. The CDR3 reads CASSLGGQGNTIYF. The CDR3 DNA sequence: TGCGCCAGCAGCTTGGGTGGACAGGGCAACACCATATATTTT.

The V call is TRBV5-1, the J call TRBJ2-5; D not certain. The CDR3 spans 13 residues. Germline V gene sequence: CDR1 SGHRS, CDR2 YFSETQ. Trimming took 2 bases from V and 2 from J, leaving 7 bases between them. The CDR3 bases are TGCGCCAGCAGCTTAACTACTCAAGAGACCCAGTACTTC. Its translation: CASSLTTQETQYF.

The chain couples TRBV7-2 to TRBJ1-3; D gene unclear. V shed 5 bases and J shed 4 bases, with 9 bases lying between them. Germline CDR1 is SGHTA and CDR2 is FQGNSA. CDR3 length: 13 residues. CDR3 residues: CASSRDGGNTIYF. In DNA form, the CDR3 reads TGTGCCAGCAGCAGAGACGGGGGAAACACCATATATTTT.

The chain has TRBV6-6 and TRBJ2-7; D perhaps matches TRBD1 (6 bases). The CDR3 has 12 amino acids. Germline loops: CDR1 MNHNY, CDR2 SVGAGI (reference sequence). Trimming pared 6 bases from V and 3 bases from J, leaving 9 bases between. The DNA of the CDR3 is TGTGCCAGCAGCCAACAGGGCTACGAGCAGTACTTC. Protein product: CASSQQGYEQYF.

The rearrangement links TRBV20-1 to TRBJ1-1; D is ambiguous. V was pared by 3 bases and J by 7 bases, with 9 bases between. Germline V gene lookup returns CDR1 DFQATT and CDR2 SNEGSKA (reference sequence). This CDR3 region has 11 residues. The CDR3 region is CSARRASEAFF. The CDR3 coding sequence is TGCAGTGCTAGGCGAGCTAGTGAAGCTTTCTTT.

The chain joins TRBV2 to TRBJ2-2; D gene uncertain. Germline values: CDR1 SNHLY, CDR2 FYNNEI. The CDR3 runs 15 residues. Deletions cut 2 bases from V and 5 bases from J, with 12 bases between. This chain's CDR3 is CASSENRRSTGELFF. The DNA for the CDR3 is TGTGCCAGCAGTGAAAACAGACGTTCGACCGGGGAGCTGTTTTTT.

The chain has TRBV7-9 and TRBJ2-5; the D gene is possibly TRBD1 (6 bases). The V and J ends lost 7 bases and 11 bases respectively, with 26 bases between them. The CDR3 is made up of 15 amino acids. Germline CDR1 is SEHNR and CDR2 is FQNEAQ (reference sequence). CDR3 residues: CASNRIGRGFEEQYF. CDR3 sequence (DNA): TGTGCCAGCAACCGGATTGGCAGGGGATTCGAGGAGCAGTACTTC.

This clone came up a few times. The rearrangement uses TRBV2 and TRBJ1-3; TRBD1 matches at 7 bases. With 6 bases clipped from V and 5 bases from J, the junction kept 4 bases outside the gene matches. The CDR3 length is 13 residues. Germline values: CDR1 SNHLY, CDR2 FYNNEI. In DNA, the CDR3 is TGTGCCAGCAGGGAACAGGGGAGAAACACCATATATTTT. It specifies CASREQGRNTIYF.

This chain links TRBV11-3 with TRBJ2-3; D remains ambiguous. This CDR3 has 16 amino acids. Trimming removed 6 bases from V and 2 bases from J, with 18 bases in between. CDR1 and CDR2 from the germline V gene are SGHNT and YENEEA. CDR3 sequence (DNA): TGTGCCAGCAGTCACCCCCGTTTTGAGGACACAGATACGCAGTATTTT. Encoded protein: CASSHPRFEDTDTQYF.

CDR3 nucleotides: TGTGCCAGCAGTTCCGGGACAGGCTCGAGGAACACTGAAGCTTTCTTT. Its protein product is CASSSGTGSRNTEAFF. The chain joins TRBV28 to TRBJ1-1; 8 bases line up with TRBD1. This CDR3 contains 16 residues. The germline gives CDR1 MDHEN, CDR2 SYDVKM. V lost 4 bases, J lost 1 base, and 8 bases stayed unmatched.

The chain couples TRBV5-8 to TRBJ1-1; perhaps TRBD1 as D (6 bases). The CDR3 consists of 11 residues. CDR1 is SGHTS and CDR2 is YDEGEE in the germline V gene. V was cut by 7 bases and J by 3 bases, with 7 bases left in between. The CDR3 region is CASRQDTEAFF. CDR3 DNA: TGTGCCAGCCGACAGGACACTGAAGCTTTCTTT.

The V and J genes are TRBV9 and TRBJ2-7; TRBD1 matches at 7 bases. From germline, CDR1 is SGDLS and CDR2 YYNGEE. This CDR3 comprises 15 residues. Germline trimming cut 4 bases from V and 1 base from J; bases unmatched to any gene: 8. The chain's CDR3 is CASSRQTGYSYEQYF. The CDR3, as DNA: TGTGCCAGCAGCCGTCAGACAGGGTATTCCTACGAGCAGTACTTC. Supplemented by reference TRBV9 and TRBJ2-7, the full variable domain reads DSGVTQTPKHLITATGQRVTLRCSPRSGDLSVYWYQQSLDQGLQFLIQYYNGEERAKGNILERFSAQQFPDLHSELNLSSLELGDSALYFCASSRQTGYSYEQYFGPGTRLTVT.

The chain has TRBV27 and TRBJ2-7, with D possibly being TRBD1 (6 bases). The CDR3 runs 14 residues. V was pared by 3 bases and J by 1 base, with 10 bases between. The germline V gene encodes CDR1 MNHEY and CDR2 SMNVEV (reference sequence). CDR3 protein: CASSFRGQSYEQYF. Written as DNA, the CDR3 is TGTGCCAGCAGTTTTCGTGGACAGTCCTACGAGCAGTACTTC.

The chain joins TRBV28 to TRBJ1-1; 9 nucleotides agree with TRBD1. This CDR3 is 14 amino acids long. V lost 7 bases, J lost 8 bases, and 11 bases stayed unmatched. CDR1 and CDR2 (germline): MDHEN, SYDVKM. The CDR3 DNA sequence: TGTGCCAGCAACACGGGGGGACAGGGAACGGAAGCTTTCTTT. It is translated as CASNTGGQGTEAFF.

This chain links TRBV5-6 with TRBJ2-7, with 12 bases fitting TRBD1. CDR3 length: 14 residues. CDR1 SGHDT and CDR2 YYEEEE come from the germline V gene. The trim removed 3 bases at V and 4 bases at J, leaving 2 bases unmatched. CDR3 DNA sequence: TGTGCCAGCAGCTGGGGACAGGGGGCTTACGAGCAGTACTTC. It codes for CASSWGQGAYEQYF.

The rearrangement uses TRBV2 and TRBJ2-5, with 11 bases that match TRBD2. The J call may be faulty, since TRBJ2-7 better matches the DNA end. CDR3 length: 15 amino acids. The V gene's germline CDR1 is SNHLY and CDR2 FYNNEI. The CDR3 region has the DNA TGTGCCAGCAGTTCCGGGACTAGCGGAACCTACGAGCAGTACTTC. Encoded protein: CASSSGTSGTYEQYF.

The chain uses TRBV7-9 and TRBJ2-3; the match to TRBD2 covers 14 bases. Germline lookup yields CDR1 SEHNR and CDR2 FQNEAQ (reference sequence). The CDR3 contains 14 residues. V shed 7 bases, J shed 8 bases, and the junction held 5 bases outside the gene matches. CDR3 DNA sequence: TGTGCCAGCACGCCGGGACTAGCGGGAGTTACGCAGTATTTT. It translates to CASTPGLAGVTQYF.